This T cell receptor beta chain was obtained from a study of technical replicates of blood from several donors. Sequencing used immunoSEQ multiplex PCR; TCRdb keeps in-frame clones, though not all of them. The profile shows around 80,000 clones, about 91% of them singletons. Germline values: CDR1 SQVTM, CDR2 ANQGSEA. There are 12 residues in the CDR3. The V gene lost 7 bases and the J gene lost 6 bases, with 13 bases spanning the gap. The chain combines TRBV29-1 with TRBJ2-1; possibly TRBD2 for D (5 bases). The receptor was isolated from a human donor in good health. Input material: T cells isolated from PBMCs. Here the CDR3 DNA reads TGCAGCGCCCTTACTAGAAGCAATGAGCAGTTCTTC. Translating gives CSALTRSNEQFF.